This T cell receptor (beta chain) was recorded in a study of T cell repertoires in cytomegalovirus infection (dated by TCRdb to the late 2010s). Regarding the complete study: Because public TCR beta signatures pointed to carriage of CMV infection together with the matching HLA type, the HLA type of each donor mattered for the analysis. Overall study outcomes, separate from this receptor: The ex vivo response was dominated by HLA-C-restricted CMV-specific TCR beta clonotypes, which also provided the single most frequent clonotype in two of eight donors. Carriers of CMV infection plus the relevant HLA type were discriminated by the cumulative frequency of public TCR beta family members in the study cohort and in an independent roughly 370-donor cohort.

As concerns this clonotype: The target of this receptor is not known. A much larger clonotype is one base distant, so this may be a read error.

The instrument given in TCRdb is Illumina HiSeq 1500. The public reads were reanalyzed by TCRdb: fastp trimming at Q25, MiXCR alignment, in-frame beta chains only. Every distinct CDR3 protein forms one entry, paired with its most common genes and DNA. The sample table shows hundreds of thousands of distinct CDR3 sequences, and 20% to 30% are seen once. The ten largest make up 7.5% to 9% of the sample. Sequencing used CD8+ T cells from PBMCs. The source is a human donor in good health (CMV status not recorded). Some clones in this sample may be carry-over from other donors' samples.

The nucleotide sequence reads as follows: TGTGCCGGCAGTTTAGGAGGTGACTATAGCAATCAGCCCCAGCATTTT. It translates to CAGSLGGDYSNQPQHF. The receptor chain draws on TRBV27 and TRBJ1-5; the D gene cannot be resolved reliably. From the cysteine through the phenylalanine, the CDR3 covers 16 amino acids. Left in the record is the CDR3 DNA by itself, 48 bases read in frame from the first base. In the germline V gene (reference sequence), CDR1 corresponds to MNHEY and CDR2 to SMNVEV.